This T cell receptor beta chain emerged from a study of T cells in Graves' hyperthyroidism and ophthalmopathy. Regions amplified from RNA transcripts were the TCR beta CDR3 regions. First-round RT-PCR of the TCR CDR3 relied on the HTBI primer set. MiXCR was run by TCRdb on the multiplex PCR reads, yielding one entry per CDR3 protein. This sample has some 370,000 distinct CDR3 sequences; over 12% occur once, and the top ten carry 25% to 30%. Study-wide findings and caveats: The model foresaw ophthalmopathy a median roughly 6 months prior to onset.

This clonotype was counted only a few times. The antigen remains unidentified. The sequencing input was blood. The sequence came from a man aged 50 to 59 with Graves' ophthalmopathy.

CDR3 in amino acids: CSASLWDRRKGSYNEQFF. The CDR3 DNA follows: TGCAGTGCTAGTTTATGGGACAGAAGGAAGGGCTCCTACAATGAGCAGTTCTTC. J is TRBJ2-1 and V is TRBV20-1; TRBD1 agrees at 7 bases. This CDR3 contains 18 residues. Losses at the gene ends were 3 bases for V and 0 bases for J; bases not matched to a gene: 14. Germline V gene data show CDR1 as DFQATT and CDR2 as SNEGSKA (reference sequence).